This T cell receptor beta chain was sequenced in a study of cytomegalovirus exposure and HLA in healthy donors. The wider study: Some 200 million T cells yielded 90 million to 130 million unique TCR beta sequences in earlier analysis. General observations from the study: In a later analysis, several top co-occurrence clusters appeared linked to parvovirus B19, influenza, CMV and Epstein-Barr virus.

This clone has only a few counts. Its antigen is still unknown. Primers for the PCR totalled 60 Vbeta and 13 Jbeta. Profiling relied on immunoSEQ multiplex PCR, and the TCRdb table lists in-frame clones only, not all of them. This sample carries around 200,000 clones, about 83% of them seen once, and the ten largest clones take 10% to 13%. The source material was PBMCs. This clonotype was obtained from a woman in her forties or fifties in good health and CMV-seropositive.

The CDR3 spells CASSTDRQITEAFF. CDR3 DNA: TGTGCCAGTAGCACGGACAGACAAATAACTGAAGCTTTCTTT. This rearrangement joins TRBV19 to TRBJ1-1, with TRBD1 as a possible D gene (6 bases). The germline gives CDR1 LNHDA, CDR2 SQIVND (reference sequence). The CDR3 is made up of 14 amino acids. Trimming shortened V by 6 bases and J by 5 bases, and 16 bases separated the two germline ends.